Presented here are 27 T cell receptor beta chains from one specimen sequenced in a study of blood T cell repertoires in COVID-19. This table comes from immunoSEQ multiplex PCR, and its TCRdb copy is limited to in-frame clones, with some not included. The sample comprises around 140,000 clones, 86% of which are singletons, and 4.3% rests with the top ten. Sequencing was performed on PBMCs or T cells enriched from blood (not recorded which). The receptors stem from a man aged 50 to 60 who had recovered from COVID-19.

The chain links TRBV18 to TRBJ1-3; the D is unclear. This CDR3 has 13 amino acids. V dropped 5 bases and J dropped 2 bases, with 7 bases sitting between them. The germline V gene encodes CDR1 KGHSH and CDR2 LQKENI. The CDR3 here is CASSTDAGNTIYF. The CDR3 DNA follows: TGTGCCAGCTCAACAGATGCTGGAAACACCATATATTTT.

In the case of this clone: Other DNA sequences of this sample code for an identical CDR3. CDR3 in DNA: TGTGCCAGCTCACCCCTACAGACTAATGAAAAACTGTTTTTT. This codes for CASSPLQTNEKLFF. The rearrangement joins TRBV18 to TRBJ1-4; unclear D gene. This CDR3 is built from 14 residues. V shed 3 bases and J shed 2 bases, with 7 bases lying between them. CDR1 is KGHSH, CDR2 LQKENI, per germline.

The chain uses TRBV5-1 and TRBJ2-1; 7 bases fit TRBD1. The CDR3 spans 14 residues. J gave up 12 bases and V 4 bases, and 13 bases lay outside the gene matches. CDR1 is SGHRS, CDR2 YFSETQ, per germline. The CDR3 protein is CASSREGGPGGQFF. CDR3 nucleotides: TGCGCCAGCAGCCGCGAAGGGGGCCCAGGGGGGCAGTTCTTC.

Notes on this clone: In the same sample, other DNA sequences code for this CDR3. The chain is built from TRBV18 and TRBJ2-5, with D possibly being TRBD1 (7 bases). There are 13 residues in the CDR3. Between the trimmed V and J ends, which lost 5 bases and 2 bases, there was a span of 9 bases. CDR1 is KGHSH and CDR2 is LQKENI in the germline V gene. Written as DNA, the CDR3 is TGTGCCAGCTCAGCGGGACAGCAAGAGACCCAGTACTTC. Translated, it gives CASSAGQQETQYF. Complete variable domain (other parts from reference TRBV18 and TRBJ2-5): NAGVMQNPRHLVRRRGQEARLRCSPMKGHSHVYWYRQLPEEGLKFMVYLQKENIIDESGMPKERFSAEFPKEGPSILRIQQVVRGDSAAYFCASSAGQQETQYFGPGTRLLVL.

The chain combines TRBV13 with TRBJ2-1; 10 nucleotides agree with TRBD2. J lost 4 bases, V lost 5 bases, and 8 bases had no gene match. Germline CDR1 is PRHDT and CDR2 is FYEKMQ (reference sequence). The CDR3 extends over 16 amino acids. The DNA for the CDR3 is TGTGCCAGCAGCCCAGGACTAGCGGTCCTTTACAATGAGCAGTTCTTC. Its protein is CASSPGLAVLYNEQFF. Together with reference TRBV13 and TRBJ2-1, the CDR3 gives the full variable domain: AAGVIQSPRHLIKEKRETATLKCYPIPRHDTVYWYQQGPGQDPQFLISFYEKMQSDKGSIPDRFSAQQFSDYHSELNMSSLELGDSALYFCASSPGLAVLYNEQFFGPGTRLTVL.

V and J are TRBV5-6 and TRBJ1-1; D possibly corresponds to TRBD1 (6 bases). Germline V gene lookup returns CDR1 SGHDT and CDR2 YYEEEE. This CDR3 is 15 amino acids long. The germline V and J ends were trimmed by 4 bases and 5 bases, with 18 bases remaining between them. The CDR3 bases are TGTGCCAGCAGCAGTAACAGGGCTGGTCGTACTGAAGCTTTCTTT. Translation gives CASSSNRAGRTEAFF.

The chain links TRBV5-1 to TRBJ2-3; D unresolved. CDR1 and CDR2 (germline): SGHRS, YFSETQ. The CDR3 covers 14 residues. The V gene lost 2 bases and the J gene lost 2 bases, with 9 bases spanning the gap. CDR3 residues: CASSLPGSTDTQYF. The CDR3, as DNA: TGCGCCAGCAGCTTACCCGGGTCCACAGATACGCAGTATTTT.

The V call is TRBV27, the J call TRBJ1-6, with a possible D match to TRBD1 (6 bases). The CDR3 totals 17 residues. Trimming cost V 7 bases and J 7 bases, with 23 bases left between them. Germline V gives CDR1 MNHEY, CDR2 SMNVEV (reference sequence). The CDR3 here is CASTQGWGQSPNSPLHF. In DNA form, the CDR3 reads TGTGCCAGCACCCAGGGTTGGGGGCAGTCCCCCAATTCACCCCTCCACTTT.

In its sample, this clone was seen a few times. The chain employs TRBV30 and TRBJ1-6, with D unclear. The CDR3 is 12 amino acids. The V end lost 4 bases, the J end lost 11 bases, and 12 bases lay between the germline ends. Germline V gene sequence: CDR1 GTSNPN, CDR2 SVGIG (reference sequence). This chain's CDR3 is CAWMFGSPPLHF. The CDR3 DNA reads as TGTGCCTGGATGTTTGGGAGTCCACCCCTCCACTTT.

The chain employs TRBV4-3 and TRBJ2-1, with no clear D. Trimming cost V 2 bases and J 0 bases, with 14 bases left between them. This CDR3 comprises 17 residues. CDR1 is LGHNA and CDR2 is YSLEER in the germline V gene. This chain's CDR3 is CASSQWIGGSSYNEQFF. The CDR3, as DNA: TGCGCCAGCAGCCAATGGATCGGCGGAAGCTCCTACAATGAGCAGTTCTTC.

This CDR3 is CASTSGAYNEQFF. CDR3 sequence (DNA): TGTGCCAGTACTAGCGGAGCTTACAATGAGCAGTTCTTC. The V and J genes are TRBV2 and TRBJ2-1; 8 bases match TRBD2. CDR1 is SNHLY, CDR2 FYNNEI, per germline. V was pared by 9 bases and J by 4 bases, with 5 bases of the junction left unmatched. The CDR3 has 13 residues.

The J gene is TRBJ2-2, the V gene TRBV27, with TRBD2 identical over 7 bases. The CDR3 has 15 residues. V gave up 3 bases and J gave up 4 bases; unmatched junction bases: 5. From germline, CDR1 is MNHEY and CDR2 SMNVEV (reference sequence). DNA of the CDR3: TGTGCCAGCAGTTTCCGGCGGGAGCCCACCGGGGAGCTGTTTTTT. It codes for CASSFRREPTGELFF.

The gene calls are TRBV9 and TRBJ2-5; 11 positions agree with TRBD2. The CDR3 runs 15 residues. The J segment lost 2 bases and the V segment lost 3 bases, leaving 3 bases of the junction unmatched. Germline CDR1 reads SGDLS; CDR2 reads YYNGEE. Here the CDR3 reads CASSASGGRQETQYF. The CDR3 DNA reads TGTGCCAGCAGCGCTAGCGGGGGGCGGCAAGAGACCCAGTACTTC.

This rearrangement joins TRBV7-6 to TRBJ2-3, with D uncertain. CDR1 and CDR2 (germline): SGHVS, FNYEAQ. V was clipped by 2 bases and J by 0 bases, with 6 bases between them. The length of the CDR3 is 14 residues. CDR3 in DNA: TGTGCCAGCAGCTTATCGACTAGCACAGATACGCAGTATTTT. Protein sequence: CASSLSTSTDTQYF.

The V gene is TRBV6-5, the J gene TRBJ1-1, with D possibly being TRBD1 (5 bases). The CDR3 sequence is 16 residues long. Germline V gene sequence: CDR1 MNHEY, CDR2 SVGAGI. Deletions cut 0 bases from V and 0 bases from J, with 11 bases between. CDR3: CASSYSGGRMNTEAFF. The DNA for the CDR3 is TGTGCCAGCAGTTACTCTGGGGGGAGGATGAACACTGAAGCTTTCTTT.

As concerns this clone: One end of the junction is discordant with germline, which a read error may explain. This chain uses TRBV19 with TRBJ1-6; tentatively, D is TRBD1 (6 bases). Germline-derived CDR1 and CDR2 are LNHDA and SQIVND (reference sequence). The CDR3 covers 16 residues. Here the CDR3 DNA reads TGTGCCAGTAGTATCCTCGACAGGCCCACCATTTCACCCCCCCACTTT. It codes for CASSILDRPTISPPHF.

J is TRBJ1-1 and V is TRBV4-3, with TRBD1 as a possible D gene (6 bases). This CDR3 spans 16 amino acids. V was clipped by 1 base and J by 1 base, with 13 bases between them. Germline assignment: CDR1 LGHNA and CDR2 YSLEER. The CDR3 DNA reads TGCGCCAGCAGCCAAGTCGTCGGGACACCGAACACTGAAGCTTTCTTT. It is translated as CASSQVVGTPNTEAFF.

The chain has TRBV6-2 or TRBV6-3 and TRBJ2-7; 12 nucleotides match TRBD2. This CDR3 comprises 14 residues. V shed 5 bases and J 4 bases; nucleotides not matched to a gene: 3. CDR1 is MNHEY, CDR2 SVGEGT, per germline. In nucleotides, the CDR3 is TGTGCCAGCAGTACGACTAGCGGGAGTTACGAGCAGTACTTC. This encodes CASSTTSGSYEQYF.

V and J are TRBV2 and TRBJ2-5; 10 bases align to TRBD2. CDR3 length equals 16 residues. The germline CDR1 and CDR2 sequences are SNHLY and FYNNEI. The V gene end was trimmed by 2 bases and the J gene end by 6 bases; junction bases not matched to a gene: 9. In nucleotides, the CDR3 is TGTGCCAGCAGTGAATTCACCAGCGGGGGGGCCAAGACCCAGTACTTC. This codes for CASSEFTSGGAKTQYF. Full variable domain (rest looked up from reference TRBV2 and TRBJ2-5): EPEVTQTPSHQVTQMGQEVILRCVPISNHLYFYWYRQILGQKVEFLVSFYNNEISEKSEIFDDQFSVERPDGSNFTLKIRSTKLEDSAMYFCASSEFTSGGAKTQYFGPGTRLLVL.

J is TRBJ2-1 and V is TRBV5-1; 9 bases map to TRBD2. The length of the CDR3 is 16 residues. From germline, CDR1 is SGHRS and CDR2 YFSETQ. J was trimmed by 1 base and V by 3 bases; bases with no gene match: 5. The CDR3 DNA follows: TGCGCCAGCAGCTCGCCGGGACTAGCTTCCTACAATGAGCAGTTCTTC. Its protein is CASSSPGLASYNEQFF.

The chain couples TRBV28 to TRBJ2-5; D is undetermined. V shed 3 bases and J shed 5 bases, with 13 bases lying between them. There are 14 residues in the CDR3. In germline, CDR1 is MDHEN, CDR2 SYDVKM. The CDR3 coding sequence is TGTGCCAGCAGTTTGTCGGATCCCGGGGAGACCCAGTACTTC. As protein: CASSLSDPGETQYF.

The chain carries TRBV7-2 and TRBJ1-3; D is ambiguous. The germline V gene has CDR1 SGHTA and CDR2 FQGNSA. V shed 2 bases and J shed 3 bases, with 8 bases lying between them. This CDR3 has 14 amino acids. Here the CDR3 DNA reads TGTGCCAGCAGCTTAAACCGGGGTGGAAACACCATATATTTT. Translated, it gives CASSLNRGGNTIYF.

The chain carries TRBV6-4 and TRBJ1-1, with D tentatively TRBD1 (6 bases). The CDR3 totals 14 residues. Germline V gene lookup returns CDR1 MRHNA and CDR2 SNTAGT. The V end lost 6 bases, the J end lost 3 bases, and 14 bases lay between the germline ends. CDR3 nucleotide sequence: TGTGCCAGCAGCCTTACAGGGAGGGACACTGAAGCTTTCTTT. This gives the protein CASSLTGRDTEAFF.

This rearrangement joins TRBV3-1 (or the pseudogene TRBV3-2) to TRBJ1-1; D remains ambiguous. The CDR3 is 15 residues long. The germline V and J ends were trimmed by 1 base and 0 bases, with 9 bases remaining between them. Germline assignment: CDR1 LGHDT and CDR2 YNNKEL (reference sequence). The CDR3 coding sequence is TGTGCCAGCAGCCAAGGATGGACTGTGAACACTGAAGCTTTCTTT. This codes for CASSQGWTVNTEAFF.

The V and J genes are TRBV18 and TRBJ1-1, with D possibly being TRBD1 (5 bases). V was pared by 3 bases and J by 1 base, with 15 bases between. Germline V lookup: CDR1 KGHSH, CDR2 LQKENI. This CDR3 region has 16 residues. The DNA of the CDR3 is TGTGCCAGCTCACCGTTGGACATAGGGGCGAACACTGAAGCTTTCTTT. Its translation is CASSPLDIGANTEAFF.

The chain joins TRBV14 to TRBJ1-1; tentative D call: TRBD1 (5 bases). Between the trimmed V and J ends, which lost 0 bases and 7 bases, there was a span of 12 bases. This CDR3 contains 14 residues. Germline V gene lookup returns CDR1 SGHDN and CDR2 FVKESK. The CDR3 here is CASSQDNGGSEAFF. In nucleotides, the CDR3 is TGTGCCAGCAGCCAAGATAACGGGGGTAGTGAAGCTTTCTTT.

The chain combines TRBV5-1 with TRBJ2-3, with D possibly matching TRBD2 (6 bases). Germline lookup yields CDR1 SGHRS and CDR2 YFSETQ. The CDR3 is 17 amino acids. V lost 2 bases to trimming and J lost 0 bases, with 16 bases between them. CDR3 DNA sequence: TGCGCCAGCAGCTTTTTCTCCCGGGAGAGGAGCACAGATACGCAGTATTTT. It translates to CASSFFSRERSTDTQYF.